The 20 T cell receptor beta chains reported below all come from one sample, sequenced in a study of neurological immune-mediated disorders. TCRdb recomputed calls from the 5' RACE reads with MiXCR, one row per CDR3 protein. The data show approximately 65,000 distinct CDR3 sequences, with 4.1% seen just once and roughly 2.6% held by the top ten. The sequencing input was PBMCs. All receptors derive from a man aged 45 to 65 with multiple sclerosis.

This clonotype has a count of ten or more. This rearrangement joins TRBV2 to TRBJ1-2, with TRBD1 matching 7 bases. Germline assignment: CDR1 SNHLY and CDR2 FYNNEI. This CDR3 region has 14 residues. The V and J ends lost 6 bases and 2 bases, in that order; junction bases with no gene match: 6. CDR3 sequence: CASRVDRANYGYTF. In DNA form, the CDR3 reads TGTGCCAGCAGGGTAGACAGGGCCAACTATGGCTACACCTTC.

This clonotype was seen at least ten times. The chain has TRBV14 and TRBJ2-7; the D is unclear. This CDR3 has 12 amino acids. V was shortened by 5 bases and J by 4 bases, with 9 bases between the two germline ends. Germline CDR1 reads SGHDN; CDR2 reads FVKESK. The CDR3 loop reads CASSLTAYEQYF. DNA for the CDR3: TGTGCCAGCAGCTTAACAGCGTACGAGCAGTACTTC.

This clonotype was counted at least ten times. The rearrangement joins TRBV10-3 to TRBJ2-7, with D maybe TRBD1 (6 bases). Germline CDR1 ENHRY, CDR2 SYGVKD. The CDR3 totals 14 residues. V was shortened by 3 bases and J by 3 bases, with 12 bases between the two germline ends. The CDR3 spells CAISDTDSLYEQYF. CDR3 DNA sequence: TGTGCCATCAGTGACACGGACAGTCTCTACGAGCAGTACTTC.

Many counts were recorded for this clonotype. The chain uses TRBV29-1 and TRBJ1-1, with 10 positions matching TRBD1. The V gene end was trimmed by 4 bases and the J gene end by 6 bases; junction bases not matched to a gene: 17. The germline V gene encodes CDR1 SQVTM and CDR2 ANQGSEA. CDR3 length: 17 amino acids. The CDR3: CSVGSLRQGAISPEAFF. The CDR3 nucleotides are TGCAGCGTTGGCAGTCTACGACAGGGGGCGATCTCGCCTGAAGCTTTCTTT.

In its sample, this clonotype was seen many times. The chain employs TRBV5-1 and TRBJ1-2, with 9 bases identical to TRBD1. The germline gives CDR1 SGHRS, CDR2 YFSETQ. Unmatched junction bases numbered 0, after V lost 0 bases and J lost 3 bases. The CDR3 has 14 amino acids. CDR3 protein: CASSLGDRDYGYTF. The CDR3, as DNA: TGCGCCAGCAGCTTGGGGGACAGGGACTATGGCTACACCTTC.

This clonotype was detected many times. The chain joins TRBV7-8 to TRBJ2-7; no definite D call. V was pared by 1 base and J by 0 bases, with 4 bases between. Germline V gene lookup returns CDR1 SGHVS and CDR2 FQNEAQ. There are 13 residues in the CDR3. The CDR3 sequence: CASSLGPSYEQYV. The CDR3 DNA follows: TGTGCCAGCAGCTTAGGGCCCTCCTACGAGCAGTACGTC.

This clonotype occurred many times. The V call is TRBV6-5, the J call TRBJ1-1; D gene uncertain. Deletions cut 4 bases from V and 4 bases from J, with 13 bases between. This CDR3 is built from 14 residues. Per the germline V gene, CDR1 is MNHEY and CDR2 is SVGAGI. CDR3 region: CASSFDSRPTEAFF. The CDR3 DNA follows: TGTGCCAGCAGTTTCGACTCTCGCCCCACTGAAGCTTTCTTT.

At least ten counts were recorded for this clonotype. The rearrangement joins TRBV19 to TRBJ1-1; 9 positions agree with TRBD1. Germline V gene data show CDR1 as LNHDA and CDR2 as SQIVND (reference sequence). The CDR3 length is 15 residues. Trimming removed 7 bases from V and 3 bases from J; junction bases left unmatched: 9. This CDR3 reads CASIRDRVGYTEAFF. CDR3 sequence (DNA): TGTGCCAGTATTAGGGACAGGGTTGGATACACTGAAGCTTTCTTT.

This clonotype was counted ten times or more. This rearrangement joins TRBV10-3 to TRBJ2-7, with 12 bases lining up with TRBD1. There are 16 residues in the CDR3. V shed 5 bases, J shed 2 bases, and the junction held 7 bases outside the gene matches. Per the germline V gene, CDR1 is ENHRY and CDR2 is SYGVKD. This chain's CDR3 is CAISPGQGASPYEQYF. DNA of the CDR3: TGTGCCATCAGTCCGGGACAGGGGGCATCCCCCTACGAGCAGTACTTC.

The chain carries TRBV19 and TRBJ2-1; D remains unclear. There are 15 residues in the CDR3. With 2 bases removed from V and 9 bases from J, the gap between germline ends came to 17 bases. Germline V gives CDR1 LNHDA, CDR2 SQIVND (reference sequence). DNA of the CDR3: TGTGCCAGTAGTATAATCAAGGGATCGGGCTTTGAGCAGTTCTTC. This codes for CASSIIKGSGFEQFF.

This clonotype came up many times. The rearrangement links TRBV5-1 to TRBJ1-5; the D is unclear. This CDR3 has 16 amino acids. V lost 0 bases and J lost 3, with 13 bases in between. The germline V gene has CDR1 SGHRS and CDR2 YFSETQ. CDR3 sequence: CASSLEITSFNQPQHF. As DNA, the CDR3 is TGCGCCAGCAGCTTGGAAATTACTAGCTTCAATCAGCCCCAGCATTTT. The whole variable domain, filled in from reference TRBV5-1 and TRBJ1-5, reads KAGVTQTPRYLIKTRGQQVTLSCSPISGHRSVSWYQQTPGQGLQFLFEYFSETQRNKGNFPGRFSGRQFSNSRSEMNVSTLELGDSALYLCASSLEITSFNQPQHFGDGTRLSIL.

This clonotype showed up many times. This chain joins TRBV7-2 and TRBJ2-5, with D hard to call. The CDR3 covers 12 residues. The V end lost 1 base, the J end lost 8 bases, and 8 bases lay between the germline ends. Germline assignment: CDR1 SGHTA and CDR2 FQGNSA. This CDR3 is CASSLERGTQYF. Written as DNA, the CDR3 is TGTGCCAGCAGCTTAGAAAGAGGAACCCAGTACTTC.

This clonotype was found a few times. The V and J genes are TRBV20-1 and TRBJ2-7; D unresolved. Germline V gives CDR1 DFQATT, CDR2 SNEGSKA (reference sequence). This CDR3 region has 14 residues. Deletions cut 6 bases from V and 0 bases from J, with 15 bases between. CDR3 bases: TGCAGTGCGGCTCAATCAGGTCGCTCCTACGAGCAGTACTTC. Its protein product is CSAAQSGRSYEQYF.

This clonotype was detected only a few times. The chain uses TRBV12-3 or TRBV12-4 and TRBJ2-1; 9 bases align to TRBD1. The V gene end was trimmed by 6 bases and the J gene end by 4 bases; junction bases not matched to a gene: 4. The CDR3 spans 14 residues. CDR3 DNA: TGTGCCAGCAGGGACAGGGGAATGTACAATGAGCAGTTCTTC. This codes for CASRDRGMYNEQFF.

This clonotype was recorded at least ten times. The chain links TRBV6-5 to TRBJ2-1; 8 bases align to TRBD1. With V trimmed by 6 bases and J by 3 bases, 7 bases remained unmatched. Germline CDR1 is MNHEY and CDR2 is SVGAGI. This CDR3 comprises 15 residues. The CDR3 sequence is CASRSDRGHYNEQFF. The CDR3 coding sequence is TGTGCCAGCAGATCCGACAGGGGACACTACAATGAGCAGTTCTTC.

V gene TRBV6-6 combines with J gene TRBJ1-6; 8 bases agree with TRBD1. The germline CDR1 and CDR2 sequences are MNHNY and SVGAGI (reference sequence). The trim removed 5 bases at V and 14 bases at J, leaving 14 bases unmatched. This CDR3 has 15 residues. The CDR3, as DNA: TGTGCCAGCAGTCACCGGGGACAGGCCTCGGTGGCCCTCCACTTT. Translated, it gives CASSHRGQASVALHF.

This clonotype was detected ten times or more. The chain employs TRBV10-3 and TRBJ1-5; unclear D gene. Trimming left V 8 bases short and J 4 bases short, with 15 bases between. This CDR3 has 14 residues. Germline V gene lookup returns CDR1 ENHRY and CDR2 SYGVKD. CDR3 sequence: CAIGTRLGNQPQHF. The CDR3 nucleotides read TGTGCCATCGGCACCCGTTTGGGAAATCAGCCCCAGCATTTT.

Many counts were recorded for this clonotype. This chain joins TRBV7-2 and TRBJ2-3; D uncertain. V lost 1 base, J lost 3 bases, and 8 bases lay in between. Germline V lookup: CDR1 SGHTA, CDR2 FQGNSA. CDR3 length equals 14 residues. The CDR3 loop reads CASSLGVGTDTQYF. The CDR3 bases are TGTGCCAGCAGCTTAGGAGTAGGGACAGATACGCAGTATTTT.

This clonotype occurred many times. This chain links TRBV5-1 with TRBJ2-3, with D maybe TRBD1 (6 bases). There are 14 residues in the CDR3. V dropped 4 bases and J dropped 2 bases, with 11 bases sitting between them. CDR1 is SGHRS, CDR2 YFSETQ, per germline. CDR3 in amino acids: CASSLQGLTDTQYF. DNA for the CDR3: TGCGCCAGCAGCCTACAGGGCCTCACAGATACGCAGTATTTT. Full variable domain (rest looked up from reference TRBV5-1 and TRBJ2-3): KAGVTQTPRYLIKTRGQQVTLSCSPISGHRSVSWYQQTPGQGLQFLFEYFSETQRNKGNFPGRFSGRQFSNSRSEMNVSTLELGDSALYLCASSLQGLTDTQYFGPGTRLTVL.

Ten or more counts support this clonotype. The gene calls are TRBV20-1 and TRBJ2-7, with D perhaps matching TRBD1 or TRBD2 (5 bases each). Between the trimmed V and J ends, which lost 7 bases and 0 bases, there was a span of 10 bases. The CDR3 extends over 12 amino acids. CDR1 and CDR2 (germline): DFQATT, SNEGSKA (reference sequence). The CDR3 region is CSVGTSSYEQYF. As DNA, the CDR3 is TGCAGTGTAGGGACCAGCTCCTACGAGCAGTACTTC.